This T cell receptor beta chain was identified during a study of blood T cell repertoires in COVID-19. About the research overall: Acute and convalescent COVID-19 specimens originated in the United States, Italy and Spain.

Some clones are missing from TCRdb's copy, which holds only in-frame ones; the method was immunoSEQ multiplex PCR. The table has fewer than 300,000 clones, roughly 90% seen once. This clone is a singleton in its sample. The TCR originated in a woman aged 25 to 39 with COVID-19, enrolled during active disease. Material: peripheral blood.

The CDR3 sequence is CASSPTGIYGYTF. CDR3 nucleotide sequence: TGTGCCAGCAGTCCGACAGGCATTTATGGCTACACCTTC. The chain links TRBV3-1 (or the pseudogene TRBV3-2) to TRBJ1-2; a possible D gene is TRBD1 (6 bases). The CDR3 is 13 residues long. Trimming cost V 6 bases and J 5 bases, with 13 bases left between them. Germline CDR1 reads LGHDT; CDR2 reads YNNKEL (reference sequence).